A single sample is the source of the 24 T cell receptor beta chains below, sequenced in a study of T cells after yellow fever vaccination (dated by TCRdb to between 2018 and 2020). The sample's treatment or condition label, decoded: live attenuated yellow fever vaccine strain. Library construction relied on 5' RACE. Data came from an Illumina HiSeq 2500. The public reads were reprocessed in TCRdb via fastp at Q25 and MiXCR, keeping in-frame beta chains. Identical CDR3 protein sequences are pooled into one entry, listed with their most common genes and DNA. This sample holds about 400,000 distinct CDR3 sequences; around a tenth were observed only once. The ten largest make up around 19% of the sample. Sample: PBMCs, taken on the day of the first yellow fever vaccination. The receptors shown here come from a man between 18 and 35 years old who received the YFV17D yellow fever vaccine.

The chain links TRBV7-8 to TRBJ1-6; D ambiguous. Germline V CDR1 and CDR2: SGHVS, FQNEAQ. This CDR3 is 13 amino acids long. V was pared by 9 bases and J by 4 bases, with 10 bases between. The CDR3 is CASKGGYNSPLHF. In nucleotides, the CDR3 is TGTGCCAGTAAGGGTGGATATAATTCACCCCTCCACTTT.

This chain uses TRBV25-1 with TRBJ2-6; no definite D call. V was clipped by 8 bases and J by 0 bases, with 8 bases between them. Germline V CDR1 and CDR2: MGHDK, SYGVNS. CDR3 length equals 14 residues. CDR3 amino acids: CASFIFSGANVLTF. CDR3 DNA: TGTGCCAGCTTTATTTTCTCTGGGGCCAACGTCCTGACTTTC.

This clonotype occurred a few times. This chain links TRBV29-1 with TRBJ1-1, with a possible D match to TRBD1 (5 bases). This CDR3 is 12 amino acids long. Germline CDR1 and CDR2: SQVTM and ANQGSEA. Trimming removed 3 bases from V and 7 bases from J, with 12 bases in between. CDR3 sequence (DNA): TGCAGCGTTGATTCCGGGGCAGGTGAAGCTTTCTTT. Amino acids: CSVDSGAGEAFF.

The chain combines TRBV2 with TRBJ2-7, with D unresolved. In germline, CDR1 is SNHLY, CDR2 FYNNEI. Between the trimmed V and J ends, which lost 0 bases and 0 bases, there was a span of 9 bases. The CDR3 covers 15 residues. The CDR3 sequence: CASSEAGFSSYEQYF. CDR3 DNA sequence: TGTGCCAGCAGTGAAGCAGGCTTTTCCTCCTACGAGCAGTACTTC.

This chain uses TRBV4-2 with TRBJ2-2; D unresolved. This CDR3 has 11 residues. The V end lost 0 bases, the J end lost 11 bases, and 4 bases lay between the germline ends. Germline V gene lookup returns CDR1 LGHNA and CDR2 YNFKEQ. The CDR3 sequence is CASSQDFELFF. Written as DNA, the CDR3 is TGTGCCAGCAGCCAAGATTTTGAGCTGTTTTTT.

This clonotype was counted at least ten times. The V call is TRBV25-1, the J call TRBJ2-5; the match to TRBD2 covers 15 bases. This CDR3 has 18 amino acids. Germline-derived CDR1 and CDR2 are MGHDK and SYGVNS. After removal of 6 bases from V and 5 bases from J, the junction contained 13 bases not matched to a gene. CDR3 protein: CASSGTGTSGGPLETQYF. As DNA, the CDR3 is TGTGCCAGCAGCGGAACTGGGACTAGCGGGGGGCCCTTGGAGACCCAGTACTTC.

The chain joins TRBV6-5 to TRBJ1-6, with D hard to call. The germline V and J ends were trimmed by 2 bases and 13 bases, with 9 bases remaining between them. CDR3 size: 12 residues. Germline V gives CDR1 MNHEY, CDR2 SVGAGI. The CDR3 sequence: CASSYAGRPLHF. The CDR3 coding sequence is TGTGCCAGCAGTTACGCTGGGCGTCCCCTCCACTTT.

This clonotype was recorded a few times. V gene TRBV10-3 combines with J gene TRBJ2-5; no reliable D call. The V gene's germline CDR1 is ENHRY and CDR2 SYGVKD. Trimming pared 3 bases from V and 1 base from J, leaving 9 bases between. The length of the CDR3 is 14 residues. The CDR3 region has the DNA TGTGCCATCAGTGACCTACCGTCCCAAGAGACCCAGTACTTC. Amino acids: CAISDLPSQETQYF.

This clonotype was picked up a small number of times. CDR3 bases: TGTGCCAGCAGTTACAGCAGGATGCTAGGAAACACCATATATTTT. Protein product: CASSYSRMLGNTIYF. The chain combines TRBV6-5 with TRBJ1-3; D ambiguous. The length of the CDR3 is 15 residues. Germline loops: CDR1 MNHEY, CDR2 SVGAGI. Trimming removed 2 bases at V and 4 bases at J, with 12 bases between.

V and J are TRBV5-1 and TRBJ2-6; D possibly corresponds to TRBD1 (6 bases). Germline values: CDR1 SGHRS, CDR2 YFSETQ. V lost 4 bases and J lost 2, with 10 bases in between. This CDR3 spans 15 amino acids. The CDR3 loop reads CASSGEGAGANVLTF. The CDR3 nucleotides read TGCGCCAGCAGCGGCGAGGGGGCTGGGGCCAACGTCCTGACTTTC.

This clonotype was observed a handful of times. The chain carries TRBV20-1 and TRBJ1-1; 9 positions agree with TRBD1. Germline V gene data show CDR1 as DFQATT and CDR2 as SNEGSKA (reference sequence). This CDR3 region has 13 residues. CDR3 coding DNA: TGCAGAGCCCCCGGGACAGGGTACACTGAAGCTTTCTTT. Translation: CRAPGTGYTEAFF.

This clonotype appeared a few times. This rearrangement joins TRBV29-1 to TRBJ2-5; 7 nucleotides align to TRBD2. Germline CDR1 reads SQVTM; CDR2 reads ANQGSEA. The CDR3 has 14 amino acids. The trim removed 3 bases at V and 2 bases at J, leaving 6 bases unmatched. This CDR3 is CSVESLADQETQYF. Written as DNA, the CDR3 is TGCAGCGTTGAGAGTCTAGCGGATCAAGAGACCCAGTACTTC.

The V call is TRBV9, the J call TRBJ2-5, with 8 bases fitting TRBD2. Losses at the gene ends were 2 bases for V and 5 bases for J; bases not matched to a gene: 14. The CDR3 totals 17 residues. Germline V gene lookup returns CDR1 SGDLS and CDR2 YYNGEE. The DNA of the CDR3 is TGTGCCAGCAGCGTGGGGGTCGGGGGGGCACGAGGGGAGACCCAGTACTTC. This encodes CASSVGVGGARGETQYF. Drawing the rest from reference TRBV9 and TRBJ2-5, the complete variable domain is DSGVTQTPKHLITATGQRVTLRCSPRSGDLSVYWYQQSLDQGLQFLIQYYNGEERAKGNILERFSAQQFPDLHSELNLSSLELGDSALYFCASSVGVGGARGETQYFGPGTRLLVL.

This chain joins TRBV12-3 or TRBV12-4 and TRBJ1-6; D remains unclear. Trimming pared 3 bases from V and 8 bases from J, leaving 8 bases between. This CDR3 region has 13 residues. The chain's CDR3 is CASSFLGDSPLHF. The CDR3, as DNA: TGTGCCAGCAGTTTTCTCGGTGATTCACCCCTCCACTTT.

V and J are TRBV2 and TRBJ2-3; a weak D match, TRBD1 (6 bases). The V end was cut by 5 bases, the J end by 4 bases, with 16 bases between. Germline V gene lookup returns CDR1 SNHLY and CDR2 FYNNEI. This CDR3 is built from 15 residues. The CDR3 region is CASSRRQGRADTQYF. CDR3 sequence (DNA): TGTGCCAGCAGTCGACGTCAGGGGCGGGCAGATACGCAGTATTTT.

This chain joins TRBV7-2 and TRBJ2-1, with a possible D match to TRBD1 (5 bases). CDR1 is SGHTA and CDR2 is FQGNSA in the germline V gene. Between the trimmed V and J ends, which lost 1 base and 5 bases, there was a span of 12 bases. The CDR3 length is 15 residues. CDR3 amino acids: CASSLGQGGHNEQFF. For the CDR3, the DNA is TGTGCCAGCAGCTTAGGCCAGGGTGGCCACAATGAGCAGTTCTTC.

V is TRBV7-3 and J is TRBJ1-1, with D possibly being TRBD1 (6 bases). The V end lost 5 bases, the J end lost 1 base, and 11 bases lay between the germline ends. This CDR3 has 14 amino acids. The germline CDR1 and CDR2 sequences are SGHTA and FQGTGA. The DNA of the CDR3 is TGTGCCAGCAGCCCGACAGGCCGGAACACTGAAGCTTTCTTT. This codes for CASSPTGRNTEAFF.

This clonotype was counted at least ten times. The J gene is TRBJ1-6, the V gene TRBV7-2; D unclear. CDR1 SGHTA and CDR2 FQGNSA come from the germline V gene. The CDR3 has 14 amino acids. V shed 11 bases and J shed 0 bases, with 11 bases lying between them. This chain's CDR3 is CASQISSYNSPLHF. CDR3 bases: TGTGCCTCCCAAATCAGCTCCTATAATTCACCCCTCCACTTT.

The J gene is TRBJ2-3, the V gene TRBV7-2; TRBD2 matches at 7 bases. The CDR3 loop spans 15 amino acids. J lost 1 base, V lost 6 bases, and 7 bases had no gene match. Germline CDR1 and CDR2: SGHTA and FQGNSA. The CDR3 here is CASRPWAGGTDTQYF. CDR3 coding DNA: TGTGCCAGCAGGCCCTGGGCGGGGGGCACAGATACGCAGTATTTT.

This clonotype has more than one count but fewer than ten. J is TRBJ2-7 and V is TRBV5-1, with TRBD1 identical over 10 bases. After removal of 7 bases from V and 3 bases from J, the junction contained 7 bases not matched to a gene. The CDR3 extends over 14 amino acids. Germline-derived CDR1 and CDR2 are SGHRS and YFSETQ. The CDR3 protein is CASAMGQGYYEQYF. As DNA, the CDR3 is TGCGCCAGCGCGATGGGACAGGGGTACTACGAGCAGTACTTC.

The chain combines TRBV4-1 with TRBJ1-3; D is undetermined. The V end was cut by 0 bases, the J end by 7 bases, with 13 bases between. The CDR3 is 15 amino acids. Germline CDR1 is MGHRA and CDR2 is YSYEKL. The chain's CDR3 is CASSQDGKAANTIYF. For the CDR3, the DNA is TGCGCCAGCAGCCAAGATGGCAAGGCGGCGAACACCATATATTTT.

The rearrangement joins TRBV7-6 to TRBJ2-5; D is ambiguous. V shed 1 base and J shed 5 bases, with 14 bases lying between them. The CDR3 loop spans 15 amino acids. Per germline, CDR1 SGHVS and CDR2 FNYEAQ. The CDR3 DNA reads as TGTGCCAGCAGCTTAGTGCCCAGCAGTCTGGAGACCCAGTACTTC. Translated, it gives CASSLVPSSLETQYF.

The chain has TRBV5-4 and TRBJ1-1; D is possibly TRBD1 (5 bases). Trimming removed 3 bases from V and 1 base from J, with 10 bases in between. The CDR3 is 14 amino acids. Germline V gene lookup returns CDR1 SGHNT and CDR2 YYREEE (reference sequence). In DNA, the CDR3 is TGTGCCAGCAGCTCAGGGAACCCGAACACTGAAGCTTTCTTT. Translation gives CASSSGNPNTEAFF.

This clonotype was detected only a few times. The rearrangement links TRBV18 to TRBJ2-5; TRBD1 might be the D (5 bases). With 6 bases removed from V and 0 bases from J, the gap between germline ends came to 14 bases. The CDR3 is 15 amino acids. Germline values: CDR1 KGHSH, CDR2 LQKENI. CDR3 loop: CASSPPPGYQETQYF. The CDR3 DNA follows: TGTGCCAGCTCCCCGCCTCCAGGGTACCAAGAGACCCAGTACTTC. Looking up the rest from reference TRBV18 and TRBJ2-5 gives the full variable domain: NAGVMQNPRHLVRRRGQEARLRCSPMKGHSHVYWYRQLPEEGLKFMVYLQKENIIDESGMPKERFSAEFPKEGPSILRIQQVVRGDSAAYFCASSPPPGYQETQYFGPGTRLLVL.